Following are 23 T cell receptor beta chains from one sample sequenced in a study of T cells in localized non-small cell lung cancer. The protocol was immunoSEQ multiplex PCR, while the TCRdb copy is restricted to in-frame clones and leaves out a portion. The repertoire holds about 40,000 clones, with under 90% as singletons. Sequencing used peripheral blood mononuclear cells, obtained before any cancer treatment. The source is a male donor aged 60 or older with stage II lung adenocarcinoma.

The chain recombines TRBV10-3 with TRBJ2-1; D is unresolved. The CDR3 extends over 13 amino acids. Germline CDR1 reads ENHRY; CDR2 reads SYGVKD. V gave up 4 bases and J gave up 10 bases, with 14 bases separating them. For the CDR3, the DNA is TGTGCCATCAGTGGAGATTCGGTGGGGGAGCAGTTCTTC. Encoded protein: CAISGDSVGEQFF.

This chain joins TRBV30 and TRBJ2-2; no firm D call. CDR3 length: 13 residues. The germline CDR1 and CDR2 sequences are GTSNPN and SVGIG (reference sequence). Trimming removed 5 bases at V and 4 bases at J, with 11 bases between. CDR3 region: CAWDPGITGELFF. The CDR3 nucleotides read TGTGCCTGGGACCCAGGAATCACCGGGGAGCTGTTTTTT. Variable domain in full (rest from reference TRBV30 and TRBJ2-2): SQTIHQWPATLVQPVGSPLSLECTVEGTSNPNLYWYRQAAGRGLQLLFYSVGIGQISSEVPQNLSASRPQDRQFILSSKKLLLSDSGFYLCAWDPGITGELFFGEGSRLTVL.

This clone has just one count. This chain joins TRBV4-2 and TRBJ1-2; tentative D call: TRBD1 (6 bases). The V and J ends lost 3 bases and 0 bases respectively, with 14 bases between them. The CDR3 sequence is 16 residues long. Germline CDR1 is LGHNA and CDR2 is YNFKEQ. CDR3 protein: CASSQSGGTPNYGYTF. CDR3 DNA sequence: TGTGCCAGCAGCCAGAGCGGGGGCACCCCTAACTATGGCTACACCTTC.

This clone was picked up one time. This chain links TRBV6-6 with TRBJ2-1, with no clear D. The germline V and J ends were trimmed by 6 bases and 6 bases, with 18 bases remaining between them. CDR3 length: 15 residues. The germline CDR1 and CDR2 sequences are MNHNY and SVGAGI (reference sequence). The CDR3: CASSPKAGYSNEQFF. The CDR3 DNA sequence: TGTGCCAGCAGCCCCAAGGCAGGTTACTCCAATGAGCAGTTCTTC.

The chain joins TRBV30 to TRBJ2-3, with D hard to call. V lost 4 bases, J lost 0 bases, and 8 bases lay in between. The CDR3 has 13 residues. Germline V gene lookup returns CDR1 GTSNPN and CDR2 SVGIG (reference sequence). CDR3 loop: CAWKRRSTDTQYF. Here the CDR3 DNA reads TGTGCCTGGAAGAGGAGAAGCACAGATACGCAGTATTTT.

The gene calls are TRBV4-2 and TRBJ1-2; 7 bases line up with TRBD1. This CDR3 has 15 residues. CDR1 is LGHNA and CDR2 is YNFKEQ in the germline V gene. Germline trimming cut 3 bases from V and 5 bases from J; bases unmatched to any gene: 9. The CDR3 here is CASSQTGTAPYGYTF. The CDR3 DNA reads TGTGCCAGCAGCCAGACTGGGACAGCACCTTATGGCTACACCTTC.

In DNA, the CDR3 is TGCGCCAGCAGCTTTTTATCGGAGTTGAGTGCAGATACGCAGTATTTT. Translating gives CASSFLSELSADTQYF. The chain recombines TRBV5-1 with TRBJ2-3, with D uncertain. Between the trimmed V and J ends, which lost 2 bases and 4 bases, there was a span of 17 bases. The length of the CDR3 is 16 residues. CDR1 and CDR2 from the germline V gene are SGHRS and YFSETQ. Supplemented by reference TRBV5-1 and TRBJ2-3, the full variable domain reads KAGVTQTPRYLIKTRGQQVTLSCSPISGHRSVSWYQQTPGQGLQFLFEYFSETQRNKGNFPGRFSGRQFSNSRSEMNVSTLELGDSALYLCASSFLSELSADTQYFGPGTRLTVL.

This clone was recorded only once. The chain couples TRBV5-6 to TRBJ2-6; D is possibly TRBD1 (6 bases). This CDR3 is 15 amino acids long. Germline V gene sequence: CDR1 SGHDT, CDR2 YYEEEE. V shed 4 bases and J shed 4 bases, with 12 bases lying between them. The CDR3 reads CASSTTGSGANVLTF. DNA for the CDR3: TGTGCCAGCAGCACTACAGGGAGCGGGGCCAACGTCCTGACTTTC.

The chain links TRBV7-2 to TRBJ1-1, with D perhaps matching TRBD1 (6 bases). Trimming removed 6 bases at V and 0 bases at J, with 8 bases between. Germline assignment: CDR1 SGHTA and CDR2 FQGNSA. CDR3 size: 13 residues. The CDR3 DNA sequence: TGTGCCAGCAGGGGGACATTGAACACTGAAGCTTTCTTT. Its translation: CASRGTLNTEAFF.

V usage is TRBV9 and J usage is TRBJ2-5; D call uncertain. This CDR3 is 15 amino acids long. Germline V lookup: CDR1 SGDLS, CDR2 YYNGEE. V lost 0 bases and J lost 3, with 12 bases in between. The CDR3 DNA is TGTGCCAGCAGCGTAGGACCGGGCTGGGAAGAGACCCAGTACTTC. It specifies CASSVGPGWEETQYF.

V and J are TRBV7-2 and TRBJ2-7, with TRBD2 matching 11 bases. This CDR3 region has 16 residues. CDR1 is SGHTA, CDR2 FQGNSA, per germline. Germline trimming cut 5 bases from V and 2 bases from J; bases unmatched to any gene: 8. CDR3 residues: CASSQGLAGGPYEQYF. CDR3 nucleotides: TGTGCCAGCAGCCAGGGATTAGCGGGAGGGCCCTACGAGCAGTACTTC. The full variable domain, its missing parts supplied by reference TRBV7-2 and TRBJ2-7, is GAGVSQSPSNKVTEKGKDVELRCDPISGHTALYWYRQSLGQGLEFLIYFQGNSAPDKSGLPSDRFSAERTGGSVSTLTIQRTQQEDSAVYLCASSQGLAGGPYEQYFGPGTRLTVT.

J is TRBJ1-1 and V is TRBV7-2; 8 bases are a match to TRBD1. Germline V lookup: CDR1 SGHTA, CDR2 FQGNSA. The junction had 10 bases not matched to a gene; V was cut back by 4 bases and J by 6 bases. The CDR3 covers 15 residues. As DNA, the CDR3 is TGTGCCAGCAGCTCAGGGGGCAGGGCTCTCTCTGAAGCTTTCTTT. Protein product: CASSSGGRALSEAFF.

The chain employs TRBV18 and TRBJ2-7, with 7 positions matching TRBD1. V was pared by 3 bases and J by 2 bases, with 1 base of the junction left unmatched. The germline V gene has CDR1 KGHSH and CDR2 LQKENI. This CDR3 region has 13 residues. The CDR3 spells CASSPGTAYEQYF. The CDR3 nucleotides are TGTGCCAGCTCACCGGGGACAGCCTACGAGCAGTACTTC.

The rearrangement uses TRBV2 and TRBJ1-4, with a tentative D call TRBD1 (6 bases). The germline V gene encodes CDR1 SNHLY and CDR2 FYNNEI. Trimming took 8 bases from V and 5 from J, leaving 15 bases between them. This CDR3 has 14 residues. In DNA, the CDR3 is TGTGCCAGCTCCCAGCAGGGGCTAAATGAAAAACTGTTTTTT. Protein product: CASSQQGLNEKLFF.

The chain couples TRBV4-1 to TRBJ1-3; D not certain. The V end lost 1 base, the J end lost 5 bases, and 9 bases lay between the germline ends. This CDR3 has 14 residues. The germline V gene encodes CDR1 MGHRA and CDR2 YSYEKL. The CDR3 region has the DNA TGCGCCAGCAGCCAAGGGGCAGTCAGAAACACCATATATTTT. Protein: CASSQGAVRNTIYF.

The chain couples TRBV6-6 to TRBJ1-2; D is ambiguous. With 11 bases removed from V and 0 bases from J, the gap between germline ends came to 13 bases. The CDR3 sequence is 13 residues long. CDR1 is MNHNY, CDR2 SVGAGI, per germline (reference sequence). The CDR3 spells CAASSTPNYGYTF. The CDR3 DNA follows: TGTGCCGCATCCAGTACTCCTAACTATGGCTACACCTTC.

This clone was counted a single time. CDR3 protein: CASSGRLAGGPSYNEQFF. The DNA for the CDR3 is TGTGCCAGCTCGGGAAGACTAGCGGGAGGGCCCTCCTACAATGAGCAGTTCTTC. The chain uses TRBV18 and TRBJ2-1, with 14 bases lining up with TRBD2. The germline V gene has CDR1 KGHSH and CDR2 LQKENI. V lost 6 bases and J lost 0; bases outside the gene matches: 7. This CDR3 comprises 18 residues.

V is TRBV19 and J is TRBJ1-5; D is perhaps TRBD1 (6 bases). The V end was cut by 1 base, the J end by 2 bases, with 15 bases between. Per germline, CDR1 LNHDA and CDR2 SQIVND (reference sequence). This CDR3 is built from 17 residues. The CDR3 DNA is TGTGCCAGTAGTATAGCCCCCCAATGGGGGCGCAATCAGCCCCAGCATTTT. It yields the protein CASSIAPQWGRNQPQHF.

The rearrangement links TRBV2 to TRBJ1-1; no reliable D call. This CDR3 region has 12 residues. Per germline, CDR1 SNHLY and CDR2 FYNNEI. V was cut by 7 bases and J by 10 bases, with 16 bases left in between. CDR3 sequence: CASTRPPSTAFF. The CDR3 nucleotides read TGTGCCAGCACTCGCCCTCCCTCTACAGCTTTCTTT.

V and J are TRBV30 and TRBJ2-1, with unresolved D. Germline CDR1 is GTSNPN and CDR2 is SVGIG (reference sequence). The CDR3 is 12 amino acids. Trimming took off 2 bases at V and 4 bases at J, with 6 bases between the two ends. Written as DNA, the CDR3 is TGTGCCTGGAGTCCCATGTACAATGAGCAGTTCTTC. Its protein is CAWSPMYNEQFF.

This clone was counted between two and nine times. The genes are TRBV10-3 and TRBJ1-2; no clear D. Germline assignment: CDR1 ENHRY and CDR2 SYGVKD. The length of the CDR3 is 13 residues. Between the trimmed V and J ends, which lost 6 bases and 4 bases, there was a span of 12 bases. The CDR3 DNA follows: TGTGCCATCAGCGTGGACGCGGCCTATGGCTACACCTTC. This translates into CAISVDAAYGYTF.

This sequence joins TRBV7-9 and TRBJ2-5; 7 bases are shared with TRBD2. Trimming at V came to 1 base and at J to 1 base, leaving 0 bases not matched to a gene. This CDR3 is built from 14 residues. Germline CDR1 reads SEHNR; CDR2 reads FQNEAQ (reference sequence). The CDR3 loop is CASSLGTSQETQYF. DNA of the CDR3: TGTGCCAGCAGCTTAGGGACTAGCCAAGAGACCCAGTACTTC.

The chain recombines TRBV19 with TRBJ1-5; D unresolved. V was cut by 3 bases and J by 10 bases, with 19 bases left in between. The germline gives CDR1 LNHDA, CDR2 SQIVND (reference sequence). CDR3 size: 15 residues. CDR3 in DNA: TGTGCCAGTAGTATCGGTCGACTGATAGCTATTCCCCAGCATTTT. It translates to CASSIGRLIAIPQHF. Full variable domain (rest looked up from reference TRBV19 and TRBJ1-5): DGGITQSPKYLFRKEGQNVTLSCEQNLNHDAMYWYRQDPGQGLRLIYYSQIVNDFQKGDIAEGYSVSREKKESFPLTVTSAQKNPTAFYLCASSIGRLIAIPQHFGDGTRLSIL.